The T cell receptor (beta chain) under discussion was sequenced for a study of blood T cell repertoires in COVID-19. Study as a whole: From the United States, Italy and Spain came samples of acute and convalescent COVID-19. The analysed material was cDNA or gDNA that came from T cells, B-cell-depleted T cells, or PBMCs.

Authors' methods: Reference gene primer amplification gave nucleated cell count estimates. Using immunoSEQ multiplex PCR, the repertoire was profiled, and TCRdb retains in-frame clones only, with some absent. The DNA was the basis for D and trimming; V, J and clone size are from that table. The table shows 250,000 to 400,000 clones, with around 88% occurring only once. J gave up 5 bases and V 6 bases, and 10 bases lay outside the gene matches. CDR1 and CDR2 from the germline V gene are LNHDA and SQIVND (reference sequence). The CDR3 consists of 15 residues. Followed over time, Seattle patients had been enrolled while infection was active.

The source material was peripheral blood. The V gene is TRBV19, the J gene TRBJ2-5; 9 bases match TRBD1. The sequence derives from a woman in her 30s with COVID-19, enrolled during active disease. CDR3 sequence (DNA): TGTGCCAGTAGAAGGACAGGGGACTCGTTGGAGACCCAGTACTTC. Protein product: CASRRTGDSLETQYF.